This TCR beta chain was obtained from a study of blood T cell repertoires in COVID-19. Study as a whole: Researchers got acute and convalescent COVID-19 samples from the United States, Italy and Spain.

Germline V lookup: CDR1 SGHNT, CDR2 YYREEE (reference sequence). This CDR3 has 17 amino acids. Trimming pared 0 bases from V and 5 bases from J, leaving 20 bases between. The table came from immunoSEQ multiplex PCR; TCRdb's copy has only in-frame clones and leaves some out. The data hold some 450,000 clones, with approximately 88% observed a single time. While infection was still active, Seattle patients were enrolled and then followed longitudinally. The source of this sequence is a woman aged 50 to 60 with COVID-19, enrolled during active disease. The chain has TRBV5-4 and TRBJ2-5, with D possibly matching TRBD2 (6 bases). The specimen sequenced was peripheral blood. Here the CDR3 DNA reads TGTGCCAGCAGCTTGGCAGATGGGCGGGGTGGTAGGGAGACCCAGTACTTC. Residues: CASSLADGRGGRETQYF. The whole variable domain, remainder taken from reference TRBV5-4 and TRBJ2-5, is ETGVTQSPTHLIKTRGQQVTLRCSSQSGHNTVSWYQQALGQGPQFIFQYYREEENGRGNFPPRFSGLQFPNYSSELNVNALELDDSALYLCASSLADGRGGRETQYFGPGTRLLVL.